This TCR beta chain was recorded in a study of control samples from healthy donors and cancer patients. Only in-frame clones appear in the TCRdb table, and some are missing; sequencing was by immunoSEQ multiplex PCR. The sample holds over 120,000 clones, 85% to 95% seen once. This CDR3 spans 15 amino acids. Germline CDR1 is SNHLY and CDR2 is FYNNEI. V gave up 4 bases and J gave up 2 bases; unmatched junction bases: 5. The sequence came from a man between 60 and 75 years old with colorectal cancer. The source material was PBMCs. The chain links TRBV2 to TRBJ1-2, with 9 bases identical to TRBD1. CDR3 bases: TGTGCCAGCAGTGGGACTGGGACAGGGAACTATGGCTACACCTTC. Its protein product is CASSGTGTGNYGYTF.